This T cell receptor (beta chain) was recorded in a study of blood T cell repertoires in COVID-19. Study summary: From T cells, B-cell-depleted T cells, or PBMCs came the material, which was cDNA or gDNA.

Assignment of participants to cohorts was predicated upon participant-reported clinical history. Two negative PCRs, clearance, or symptom resolution had been documented for recovered Cohort 3 donors. Original analysis: The assay estimated nucleated cells by amplifying reference gene primers. The protocol was immunoSEQ multiplex PCR, while the TCRdb copy is restricted to in-frame clones and leaves out a portion. V, J and clone size are taken as reported in that table, and D and trimming were inferred from the DNA itself. The data show roughly 310,000 clones, over 85% seen once. V was trimmed by 1 base and J by 0 bases, leaving 7 bases between them. CDR1 is SQVTM and CDR2 is ANQGSEA in the germline V gene. This CDR3 is built from 13 residues.

V is TRBV29-1 and J is TRBJ2-7; D remains ambiguous. Sequenced material: PBMCs or T cells enriched from blood (not recorded which). This clonotype originated in a man in his sixties who had recovered from COVID-19. CDR3 residues: CSVEADTSYEQYF. The DNA for the CDR3 is TGCAGCGTTGAAGCAGACACCTCCTACGAGCAGTACTTC.